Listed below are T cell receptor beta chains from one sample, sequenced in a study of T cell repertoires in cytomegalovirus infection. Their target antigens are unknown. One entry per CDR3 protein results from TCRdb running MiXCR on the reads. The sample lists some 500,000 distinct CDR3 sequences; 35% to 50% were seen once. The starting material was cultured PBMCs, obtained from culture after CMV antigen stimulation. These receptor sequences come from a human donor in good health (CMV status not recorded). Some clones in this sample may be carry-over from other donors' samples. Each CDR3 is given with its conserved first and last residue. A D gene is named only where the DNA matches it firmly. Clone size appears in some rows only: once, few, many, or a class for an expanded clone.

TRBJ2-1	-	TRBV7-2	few	TGTGCCAGCAGCCCCGAACTTTGGGTTACATACAATGAGCAGTTCTTC	CASSPELWVTYNEQFF
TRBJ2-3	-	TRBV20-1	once	TGCAGTGCTAGTGAACCTATCACGACAGATACGCAGTATTTT	CSASEPITTDTQYF
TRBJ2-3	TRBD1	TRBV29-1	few	TGCAGCGCGCGACAGGGTGGTACAGATACGCAGTATTTT	CSARQGGTDTQYF
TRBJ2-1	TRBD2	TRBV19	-	TGTGCCAGTAGTAATCAGTGGCGGAGCGGGAGTGTCAATGAGCAGTTCTTC	CASSNQWRSGSVNEQFF
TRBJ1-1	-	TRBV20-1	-	TGCAGTGCTAGGTCCCCCATCGGGACAAACAAACGGGGCTCTGAAGCTTTCTTT	CSARSPIGTNKRGSEAFF
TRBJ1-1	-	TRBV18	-	TGTGCCAGCTCCCCTATCTTGGGAGACCGCATGAACACTGAAGCTTTCTTT	CASSPILGDRMNTEAFF
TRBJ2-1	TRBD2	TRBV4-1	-	TGTGCCAGCAGCCGAGTGACTAGCGGGTCCTACAATGAGCAGTTCTTC	CASSRVTSGSYNEQFF
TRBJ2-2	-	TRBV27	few	TGTGCCAGCCGACCCCCAGGTGCCGGGGAGCTGTTTTTT	CASRPPGAGELFF
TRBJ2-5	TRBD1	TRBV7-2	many	TGTGCCAGCAGCTTAGTGGGACAGGGGAGGGAGACCCAGTACTTC	CASSLVGQGRETQYF
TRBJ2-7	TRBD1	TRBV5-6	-	TGTGCCAGCAGCTCCCGGGACAGGGGGCGGAACGAGCAGTACTTC	CASSSRDRGRNEQYF
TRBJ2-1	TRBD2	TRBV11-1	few	TGTGCCAGCAGCTCGGGACTAGCGGGGGGTCACAATGAGCAGTTCTTC	CASSSGLAGGHNEQFF
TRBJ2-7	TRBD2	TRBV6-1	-	TGTGCCAGCAGGAGGCTAGCGGGAGGGGCACCTTGGGAGCAGTACTTC	CASRRLAGGAPWEQYF
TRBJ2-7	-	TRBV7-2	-	TGTGCCAGCACCCCAGGGACTTCTATTTACGAGCAGTACTTC	CASTPGTSIYEQYF
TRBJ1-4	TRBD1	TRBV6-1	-	TGTGCCAGCAGGGACAGGGGGCGCGTGAATGAAAAACTGTTTTTT	CASRDRGRVNEKLFF
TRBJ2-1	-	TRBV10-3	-	TGTGCCATCAGTGAGTCAACGGAAAGCTCCTACAATGAGCAGTTCTTC	CAISESTESSYNEQFF
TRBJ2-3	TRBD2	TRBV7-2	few	TGTGCCAGCAGCTATACGGGCGGGAGGGCAGATACGCAGTATTTT	CASSYTGGRADTQYF
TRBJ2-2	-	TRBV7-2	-	TGTGCCAGCAGCTCGCCGGGACACACGAGAGGAGGGGAGCTGTTTTTT	CASSSPGHTRGGELFF
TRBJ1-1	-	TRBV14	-	TGTGCCAGCAGCCTTCAAAGAGGGGGAGAAGCTTTCTTT	CASSLQRGGEAFF
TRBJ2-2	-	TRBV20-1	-	TGCAGTGCTAGAGATCTGGGTTTGGAGAACACCGGGGAGCTGTTTTTT	CSARDLGLENTGELFF
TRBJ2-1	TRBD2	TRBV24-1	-	TGTGCCACCAGTGATTGGACTAGCTCAAATGGAGATGAGCAGTTCTTC	CATSDWTSSNGDEQFF
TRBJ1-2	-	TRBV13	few	TGTGCCAGCAGCCCAAGCCCGACTAACTATGGCTACACCTTC	CASSPSPTNYGYTF
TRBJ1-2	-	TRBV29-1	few	TGCAGCGTGAGGCTTAACTATGGCTACACCTTC	CSVRLNYGYTF
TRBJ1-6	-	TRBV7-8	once	TGTGCCAGCGCGAGGGGCAGGGTTGATTCACCCCTCCACTTT	CASARGRVDSPLHF
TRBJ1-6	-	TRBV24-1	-	TGTGCCACCCCTACACTTCTAGTATGGGGTTCACCCCTCCACTTT	CATPTLLVWGSPLHF
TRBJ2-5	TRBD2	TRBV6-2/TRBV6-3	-	TGTGCCAGCAGTTACTCGGTAGCGGGCGGGGTACAAGAGACCCAGTACTTC	CASSYSVAGGVQETQYF
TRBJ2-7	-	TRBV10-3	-	TGTGCCGGAGGGGGCGAAAACTACGAGCAGTACTTC	CAGGGENYEQYF
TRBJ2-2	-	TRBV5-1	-	TGCGCCAGCAGCTTATCCAGATTACGAGGAGCCGGGGAGCTGTTTTTT	CASSLSRLRGAGELFF